A selection of T cell receptor beta chains follows, all from one sample in a study of blood T cells in healthy people across ages. TCRdb used MiXCR to reprocess the 5' RACE reads, holding one entry per CDR3 protein. The data contain 780,000 or so distinct CDR3 sequences, 56% of them singletons. Sequenced input: blood. These receptors came from a man aged 40-55 years in good health. Both conserved end residues are part of each CDR3. The D gene is left open where the match is weak. Clone size appears in some rows only: once, few, many, or a class for an expanded clone.

v_call	clone_size	d_call	j_call	cdr3_nt	cdr3_aa
TRBV6-1	NA	NA	TRBJ1-2	TGTGCCAGCAGTGAAGTCTATGGCCACACCTTC	CASSEVYGHTF
TRBV7-9	NA	NA	TRBJ2-1	TGTGCCAGCAGCTTACCCAGGGTATTGGTTAAATCCAATGAGCAGTTCTTC	CASSLPRVLVKSNEQFF
TRBV2	NA	NA	TRBJ2-5	TGTGCCAGCAAGACGTCAGGGGCCACCCTCCAAGAGACCCAGTACTTC	CASKTSGATLQETQYF
TRBV5-1	NA	TRBD2	TRBJ2-1	TGCGCCAGCAGCTCGGGACTAGCGGGAGGGGGGATGAACAATGAGCAGTTCTTC	CASSSGLAGGGMNNEQFF
TRBV29-1	NA	NA	TRBJ2-1	TGCAGCGTCCCCGGGACTCCCAGTTTCGGCGCTGAGCAGTTCTTC	CSVPGTPSFGAEQFF
TRBV18	many	TRBD1	TRBJ2-6	TGTGCCAGCTCACCATCGGGACAGGGACTCTCTGGGGCCAACGTCCTGACTTTC	CASSPSGQGLSGANVLTF
TRBV11-3	NA	NA	TRBJ2-7	TGTGCCAGCAGCTTAGATCGGGATAGGACCTACGAGCAGTACTTC	CASSLDRDRTYEQYF
TRBV7-9	once	NA	TRBJ2-5	TGTGCCAGCAGCTTAGCGGCGCAGGAGGCTAGGTACTTC	CASSLAAQEARYF
TRBV7-2	NA	NA	TRBJ2-5	TGTGCCAGCATCTTAGGCGGGGAGACCCAGTACTTC	CASILGGETQYF
TRBV20-1	many	NA	TRBJ2-2	TGCAGTGCTAGATGGGGGGCGAACACCGGGGAGCTGTTTTTT	CSARWGANTGELFF
TRBV7-3	many	NA	TRBJ1-2	TGTGCCAGCAGCGAACGGACACCGAACTATGGCTACACCTTC	CASSERTPNYGYTF
TRBV7-9	few	NA	TRBJ2-7	TGTGCCAGCAGTTTAGGAGTGGTTGAGCAGTACTTC	CASSLGVVEQYF
TRBV18	NA	NA	TRBJ1-5	TGTGCCAGCTCACCAGGGGAGGCCCCCAATCAGCCCCAGCATTTT	CASSPGEAPNQPQHF
TRBV13	NA	TRBD1	TRBJ2-6	TGTGCCAGCAGCTCCCTCGAGGGGGCCAACGTCCAGACTTTC	CASSSLEGANVQTF
TRBV29-1	NA	NA	TRBJ1-2	TGCAGCGCCGGGGGGCGCGGCTATGGCTACACCTTC	CSAGGRGYGYTF
TRBV20-1	NA	TRBD1	TRBJ2-7	TGCAGTGCGACAGGGGCTCCGAGCGAGCAGTACTTC	CSATGAPSEQYF
TRBV4-3	NA	NA	TRBJ2-4	TGCGCCAGCAGCCAAGATACTAGGGATGGGTGGAATGAGCAGTACTTC	CASSQDTRDGWNEQYF
TRBV6-5	NA	NA	TRBJ1-6	TGTGCCAGCAGTTCACCTTCGGGGGCGCAAAATTCACCCCTCCACTTT	CASSSPSGAQNSPLHF
TRBV6-5	NA	TRBD1	TRBJ1-4	TGTGCCTGCAGTACCCGACAGGGAGGGCGTGAAAAACTGTTTTTT	CACSTRQGGREKLFF
TRBV29-1	NA	TRBD2	TRBJ2-5	TGCAGCGTTGGTGGGTGGGGAGCGGGAGAAGAGACCCAGTACTTC	CSVGGWGAGEETQYF
TRBV12-5	few	NA	TRBJ2-7	TGTGCTAGTGGTTTGGTACTGGGCAGTTCCTCCTACGAGCAGTACTTC	CASGLVLGSSSYEQYF
TRBV5-5	few	NA	TRBJ1-5	TGTGCCAGCAGCTTGGAAGGGCTTGCGAGGGATCAGCCCCAGCATTTT	CASSLEGLARDQPQHF
TRBV27	NA	NA	TRBJ2-7	TGTGCCAGCGGGAAATGGGGACACTACGAGCAGTACTTC	CASGKWGHYEQYF
TRBV6-5	NA	NA	TRBJ2-1	TGTGCCAGCAGTATCGGGGGGCGTCGGAATGAGCAGTTCTTC	CASSIGGRRNEQFF
TRBV9	once	NA	TRBJ2-1	TGTGCCAGCAGCGTACGCATTAGCGAGAATGGGCAGTTCTTC	CASSVRISENGQFF
TRBV25-1	many	NA	TRBJ2-5	TGTGCCAGCACACCGGGACTCCACCAAGAGACCCAGTACTTC	CASTPGLHQETQYF
TRBV5-1	NA	TRBD2	TRBJ2-3	TGCGCCAGCAGCCCGGAGGCTAGCGGGGCCGGGGATCAAGATACGCAGTATTTT	CASSPEASGAGDQDTQYF
TRBV7-9	NA	TRBD2	TRBJ2-1	TGTGCCAGCAGCTTAAGGCTACTAGCGGACAATGAGCAGTTCTTC	CASSLRLLADNEQFF
TRBV20-1	NA	TRBD2	TRBJ2-3	TGCAGTGCCGCGACGAGCGGGGGGAGCACAGATACGCAGTATTTT	CSAATSGGSTDTQYF
TRBV5-1	NA	TRBD1	TRBJ2-7	TGCGCCAGCAGCTTTGACAGGGTCTACGAGCAGTACTTC	CASSFDRVYEQYF
TRBV20-1	once	NA	TRBJ2-5	TGCAGTGCTAGGTCCGTGGGAGAAGGGTACAATGAGCAGTACTTC	CSARSVGEGYNEQYF
TRBV6-2/TRBV6-3	few	NA	TRBJ2-1	TGTGCCAGCAGTGGCCGGGACTTTGACGGCAATGAGCAGTTCTTC	CASSGRDFDGNEQFF
TRBV20-1	NA	TRBD1	TRBJ1-5	TGCAGTGCTAGAGAGGGTACAGGGGGCCTCAATCAGCCCCAGCATTTT	CSAREGTGGLNQPQHF
TRBV12-3/TRBV12-4	NA	NA	TRBJ2-1	TGTGCCAGCAGTCCCCCAGGGGTCTCCTACAATGAGCAGTTCTTC	CASSPPGVSYNEQFF
TRBV27	NA	NA	TRBJ2-7	TGTGCCAGCAGTTCGGACGGGACCAAATACGAGCAGTACTTC	CASSSDGTKYEQYF
TRBV18	NA	NA	TRBJ2-6	TGTGCCAGCTCATCATTGGCGGCGGGGCGAGCGAGCTCTGGGGCCAACGTCCTGACTTTC	CASSSLAAGRASSGANVLTF
TRBV30	NA	NA	TRBJ2-3	TGTGCCTGGAGTACTAGCACAGATACGCAGTATTTT	CAWSTSTDTQYF
TRBV20-1	few	NA	TRBJ2-3	TGCAGCCAAATCGCCGATACGCAGTATTTT	CSQIADTQYF
TRBV10-2	NA	NA	TRBJ1-5	TGCGCCAGCAAAAAGGGGGACTCAGGGAGGATAGGCAATCAGCCCCAGCATTTT	CASKKGDSGRIGNQPQHF
TRBV29-1	NA	TRBD2	TRBJ2-7	TGCAGCGTTGAACCCGCGGGGGGCTACGAGCAGTACTTC	CSVEPAGGYEQYF
TRBV4-3	NA	TRBD2	TRBJ2-3	TGCGCCAGCAGCCAAGCAACTAGCGGGAGGGCCGAAGATACGCAGTATTTT	CASSQATSGRAEDTQYF
TRBV3-1	few	NA	TRBJ1-6	TGTGCCAGCAGTCCAGACCCCGGGCGGCGTTATAATTCACCCCTCCACTTT	CASSPDPGRRYNSPLHF
TRBV29-1	few	TRBD2	TRBJ2-1	TGCAGCGTTGATCAGGGTTCGGGAGGAACTCATGAGCAGTTCTTC	CSVDQGSGGTHEQFF
TRBV4-1	NA	NA	TRBJ1-1	TGTGCCAGCAGCTATCCGGGACAGAACACTGAAGCTTTCTTT	CASSYPGQNTEAFF
TRBV3-1	few	NA	TRBJ1-5	TGTGCCAGCAGCGAAGGGACACATAGCAATCAGCCCCAGCATTTT	CASSEGTHSNQPQHF
TRBV20-1	few	NA	TRBJ1-2	TGCAGTGCTAGGCCCCGGGGAGCTAACTATGGCTACACCTTC	CSARPRGANYGYTF
TRBV19	NA	NA	TRBJ1-1	TGTGCCAGTAGAGGAAAGAAAGCGGCGGGGACTGAAGCTTTCTTT	CASRGKKAAGTEAFF
TRBV24-1	NA	TRBD2	TRBJ2-1	TGTGCCACCAGTGGCGGGGGGGCCGGGAATAATGAGCAGTTCTTC	CATSGGGAGNNEQFF
TRBV7-9	once	NA	TRBJ1-2	TGTGCCAGCAGCTCAGACACGCGTGGCTACACCTTC	CASSSDTRGYTF
TRBV13	NA	NA	TRBJ2-3	TGTGCCAGCAGCCCATCCGGCTGGTCACATACGCAGTATTTT	CASSPSGWSHTQYF
TRBV2	NA	NA	TRBJ1-6	TGTGCCAGCAGGGGTGGTTCACCCCTCCACTTT	CASRGGSPLHF
TRBV6-1	NA	NA	TRBJ1-4	TGTGCCAGCATGACGGGGAATGAAAAACTGTTTTTT	CASMTGNEKLFF
TRBV7-9	NA	TRBD2	TRBJ2-1	TGTGCCAGCAGCACCGCGGGACTAGTACCTCGTCGGCTCGGCAATGAGCAGTTCTTC	CASSTAGLVPRRLGNEQFF
TRBV27	NA	TRBD2	TRBJ2-7	TGTGCCAGCAGATCTAGCGGGAGTGAAGTCTACGAGCAGTACTTC	CASRSSGSEVYEQYF
TRBV12-3/TRBV12-4	few	NA	TRBJ2-5	TGTGCCAGCAGTTTGGGCAGGGGACGGGAGACCCAGTACTTC	CASSLGRGRETQYF
TRBV20-1	few	NA	TRBJ1-5	TGCAGTGCTAGACGTGGCAATCAGCCCCAGCATTTT	CSARRGNQPQHF